These 23 T cell receptor beta chains came from one sample sequenced in a study of cytomegalovirus exposure and HLA in healthy donors. The PCR employed 60 Vbeta primers together with 13 Jbeta primers. Clones were sequenced by immunoSEQ multiplex PCR, and TCRdb holds only the in-frame ones, with some missing. This table has under 200,000 clones, around 78% appearing once. Material: PBMCs. These receptor sequences come from a woman aged 25 to 39 in good health and CMV-seropositive.

The CDR3 loop is CASSDRNSGSYNEQFF. As DNA, the CDR3 is TGTGCCAGCAGTGATAGGAATAGCGGGAGTTACAATGAGCAGTTCTTC. J is TRBJ2-1 and V is TRBV2; 9 bases are a match to TRBD2. The CDR3 runs to 16 residues. V lost 3 bases to trimming and J lost 4 bases; unmatched junction nucleotides: 7. Germline V CDR1 and CDR2: SNHLY, FYNNEI.

The CDR3 region has the DNA TGTGCCAGCAGCGTAGCTCACACCGGGGAGCTGTTTTTT. This translates into CASSVAHTGELFF. This chain joins TRBV9 and TRBJ2-2; no clear D gene. Germline V gene sequence: CDR1 SGDLS, CDR2 YYNGEE. This CDR3 is built from 13 residues. Trimming removed 0 bases from V and 3 bases from J, with 3 bases in between.

Worth noting for this clone: Different DNA sequences within this sample yield the same CDR3. V is TRBV6-4 and J is TRBJ2-3, with unresolved D. The CDR3 runs 14 residues. The germline V and J ends were trimmed by 4 bases and 0 bases, with 8 bases remaining between them. Germline V gene data show CDR1 as MRHNA and CDR2 as SNTAGT. CDR3 sequence: CASSGSGSTDTQYF. The CDR3 bases are TGTGCCAGCAGTGGATCAGGAAGCACAGATACGCAGTATTTT.

This clone was counted once. The rearrangement joins TRBV19 to TRBJ1-3; TRBD1 aligns across 8 bases. V gave up 7 bases and J gave up 8 bases; unmatched junction bases: 13. Germline V gene lookup returns CDR1 LNHDA and CDR2 SQIVND (reference sequence). This CDR3 has 15 residues. The CDR3 loop is CASTLGQGVFDTIYF. For the CDR3, the DNA is TGTGCCAGTACCTTAGGACAGGGAGTTTTCGACACCATATATTTT.

V usage is TRBV30 and J usage is TRBJ2-1; the D gene is possibly TRBD1 (5 bases). This CDR3 has 12 amino acids. Germline CDR1 is GTSNPN and CDR2 is SVGIG (reference sequence). Trimming pared 2 bases from V and 5 bases from J, leaving 7 bases between. CDR3 nucleotide sequence: TGTGCCTGGAGTCAGGGCCACAATGAGCAGTTCTTC. Its protein is CAWSQGHNEQFF.

The chain joins TRBV30 to TRBJ2-7; 7 nucleotides match TRBD1. The germline V gene has CDR1 GTSNPN and CDR2 SVGIG (reference sequence). The CDR3 extends over 13 amino acids. With V trimmed by 4 bases and J by 12 bases, 15 bases remained unmatched. The CDR3 is CAWKGGPFSNVYF. CDR3 bases: TGTGCCTGGAAAGGGGGCCCGTTCAGTAATGTGTACTTC.

V is TRBV13 and J is TRBJ2-1; 8 nucleotides line up with TRBD2. The CDR3 has 15 residues. Germline trimming cut 5 bases from V and 6 bases from J; bases unmatched to any gene: 9. Germline loops: CDR1 PRHDT, CDR2 FYEKMQ (reference sequence). The CDR3 protein is CASSPRGGLINEQFF. In nucleotides, the CDR3 is TGTGCCAGCAGCCCTCGGGGGGGCTTGATCAATGAGCAGTTCTTC.

The chain recombines TRBV30 with TRBJ2-2; 9 bases agree with TRBD1. Trimming took 4 bases from V and 6 from J; bases not matched to a gene: 9. CDR1 is GTSNPN and CDR2 is SVGIG in the germline V gene (reference sequence). The CDR3 has 15 residues. CDR3: CAWILQGAVPGELFF. The CDR3 bases are TGTGCCTGGATCCTACAGGGGGCAGTCCCCGGGGAGCTGTTTTTT. The entire variable domain, with the rest obtained from reference TRBV30 and TRBJ2-2, is as follows: SQTIHQWPATLVQPVGSPLSLECTVEGTSNPNLYWYRQAAGRGLQLLFYSVGIGQISSEVPQNLSASRPQDRQFILSSKKLLLSDSGFYLCAWILQGAVPGELFFGEGSRLTVL.

This chain uses TRBV27 with TRBJ2-1, with D maybe TRBD2 (6 bases). Per the germline V gene, CDR1 is MNHEY and CDR2 is SMNVEV (reference sequence). V lost 8 bases, J lost 0 bases, and 14 bases lay in between. This CDR3 has 15 amino acids. CDR3 in DNA: TGTGCCAGCCGATTAACTAGCCGCTCCTACAATGAGCAGTTCTTC. Its translation is CASRLTSRSYNEQFF.

This clone was counted many times. The chain joins TRBV27 to TRBJ1-2; D is perhaps TRBD1 (6 bases). The CDR3 has 11 residues. Trimming left V 7 bases short and J 9 bases short, with 12 bases between. The germline V gene encodes CDR1 MNHEY and CDR2 SMNVEV (reference sequence). DNA for the CDR3: TGTGCCAGCATAAGGGGGTATAGCTACACCTTC. Residues: CASIRGYSYTF.

In the case of this clone: The sample has other DNA sequences that encode this CDR3 too. V usage is TRBV6-1 and J usage is TRBJ1-5, with 7 bases that match TRBD1. The junction had 2 bases not matched to a gene; V was cut back by 4 bases and J by 2 bases. The CDR3 extends over 14 amino acids. The germline V gene has CDR1 MNHNS and CDR2 SASEGT. The CDR3, as DNA: TGTGCCAGCAGTGGACAGGGTGGCAATCAGCCCCAGCATTTT. Translated, it gives CASSGQGGNQPQHF.

This chain connects TRBV2 to TRBJ2-2; a possible D gene is TRBD1 (6 bases). The CDR3 spans 15 residues. CDR1 and CDR2 (germline): SNHLY, FYNNEI. V was pared by 3 bases and J by 2 bases, with 10 bases between. The CDR3 loop reads CASSDRGYNTGELFF. Written as DNA, the CDR3 is TGTGCCAGCAGTGACAGGGGCTACAACACCGGGGAGCTGTTTTTT. The entire variable domain, with the rest obtained from reference TRBV2 and TRBJ2-2, is as follows: EPEVTQTPSHQVTQMGQEVILRCVPISNHLYFYWYRQILGQKVEFLVSFYNNEISEKSEIFDDQFSVERPDGSNFTLKIRSTKLEDSAMYFCASSDRGYNTGELFFGEGSRLTVL.

This clone was counted a single time. The gene calls are TRBV5-5 and TRBJ2-7; TRBD1 is a possible D gene (7 bases). Germline CDR1 reads SGHKS; CDR2 reads YYEKEE (reference sequence). The CDR3 runs to 16 residues. Trimming removed 0 bases from V and 3 bases from J, with 16 bases in between. CDR3 sequence: CASSLASGGIHYEQYF. The CDR3 coding sequence is TGTGCCAGCAGCTTGGCCTCAGGGGGGATCCACTACGAGCAGTACTTC.

The CDR3 sequence is CATSHRGRVETQYF. As DNA, the CDR3 is TGTGCCACCAGCCACAGGGGGCGCGTGGAGACCCAGTACTTC. V and J are TRBV15 and TRBJ2-5; 9 nucleotides align to TRBD1. The CDR3 covers 14 residues. Trimming took 5 bases from V and 5 from J; bases not matched to a gene: 6. Germline V gene data show CDR1 as LNHNV and CDR2 as YYDKDF (reference sequence).

The chain links TRBV6-4 to TRBJ1-2; perhaps TRBD1 as D (5 bases). The germline V gene has CDR1 MRHNA and CDR2 SNTAGT. The CDR3 is 13 amino acids. Trimming removed 0 bases at V and 8 bases at J, with 10 bases between. The CDR3 nucleotides read TGTGCCAGCAGTGACTCGAAGGCAGGGGGCTACACCTTC. This gives the protein CASSDSKAGGYTF.

The rearrangement uses TRBV6-6 and TRBJ2-7, with TRBD2 matching 8 bases. The CDR3 sequence is 13 residues long. Germline V CDR1 and CDR2: MNHNY, SVGAGI (reference sequence). J gave up 3 bases and V 6 bases, and 4 bases lay outside the gene matches. The CDR3 spells CASSKLADYEQYF. The CDR3 region has the DNA TGTGCCAGCAGCAAACTAGCGGACTACGAGCAGTACTTC.

This sequence joins TRBV7-2 and TRBJ1-4; D possibly corresponds to TRBD1 (5 bases). CDR1 and CDR2 from the germline V gene are SGHTA and FQGNSA. V was pared by 3 bases and J by 7 bases, with 15 bases between. This CDR3 spans 15 amino acids. CDR3 region: CASSFGQSVFEKLFF. The CDR3 nucleotides read TGTGCCAGCAGCTTTGGACAAAGTGTGTTTGAAAAACTGTTTTTT.

The chain uses TRBV6-1 and TRBJ2-2; D might be TRBD1 (5 bases). In germline, CDR1 is MNHNS, CDR2 SASEGT. Trimming pared 1 base from V and 4 bases from J, leaving 7 bases between. The CDR3 consists of 14 residues. The CDR3 nucleotides read TGTGCCAGCAGTGAAGGGACACCCACCGGGGAGCTGTTTTTT. It encodes CASSEGTPTGELFF.

The chain recombines TRBV6-6 with TRBJ2-1; D is unclear. In germline, CDR1 is MNHNY, CDR2 SVGAGI (reference sequence). This CDR3 is 12 amino acids long. Trimming stripped 5 bases from V and 10 bases from J, with 12 bases between. CDR3: CASSTHRSEQFF. CDR3 sequence (DNA): TGTGCCAGCAGTACCCACCGTAGCGAGCAGTTCTTC.

The chain joins TRBV7-9 to TRBJ2-3; tentatively, D is TRBD2 (6 bases). Germline assignment: CDR1 SEHNR and CDR2 FQNEAQ (reference sequence). Between the trimmed V and J ends, which lost 0 bases and 9 bases, there was a span of 13 bases. The CDR3 totals 14 residues. The CDR3 loop is CASSLAAGRITQYF. The CDR3 DNA reads as TGTGCCAGCAGCTTAGCGGCGGGACGGATCACGCAGTATTTT.

The V call is TRBV11-2, the J call TRBJ2-7; 12 nucleotides agree with TRBD1. The CDR3 is 16 amino acids. After removal of 5 bases from V and 5 bases from J, the junction contained 10 bases not matched to a gene. The germline V gene has CDR1 SGHAT and CDR2 FQNNGV. Here the CDR3 reads CASSRRGGTGGNEQYF. CDR3 coding DNA: TGTGCCAGCAGCCGCAGGGGGGGGACAGGGGGCAACGAGCAGTACTTC.

This clone has only one observation. This chain uses TRBV6-5 with TRBJ2-3, with D possibly being TRBD2 (6 bases). V was shortened by 0 bases and J by 4 bases, with 14 bases between the two germline ends. The CDR3 runs 16 residues. Germline V gene lookup returns CDR1 MNHEY and CDR2 SVGAGI. The CDR3 sequence is CASSYSGGEESDTQYF. For the CDR3, the DNA is TGTGCCAGCAGTTACTCGGGAGGAGAGGAGTCAGATACGCAGTATTTT.

The chain carries TRBV6-6 and TRBJ1-5; D possibly corresponds to TRBD1 (6 bases). In germline, CDR1 is MNHNY, CDR2 SVGAGI (reference sequence). The CDR3 consists of 16 residues. V lost 2 bases and J 3 bases, leaving 14 bases between the germline ends. This CDR3 is CASSYPTGGNNQPQHF. CDR3 coding DNA: TGTGCCAGCAGTTACCCGACAGGAGGAAACAATCAGCCCCAGCATTTT.